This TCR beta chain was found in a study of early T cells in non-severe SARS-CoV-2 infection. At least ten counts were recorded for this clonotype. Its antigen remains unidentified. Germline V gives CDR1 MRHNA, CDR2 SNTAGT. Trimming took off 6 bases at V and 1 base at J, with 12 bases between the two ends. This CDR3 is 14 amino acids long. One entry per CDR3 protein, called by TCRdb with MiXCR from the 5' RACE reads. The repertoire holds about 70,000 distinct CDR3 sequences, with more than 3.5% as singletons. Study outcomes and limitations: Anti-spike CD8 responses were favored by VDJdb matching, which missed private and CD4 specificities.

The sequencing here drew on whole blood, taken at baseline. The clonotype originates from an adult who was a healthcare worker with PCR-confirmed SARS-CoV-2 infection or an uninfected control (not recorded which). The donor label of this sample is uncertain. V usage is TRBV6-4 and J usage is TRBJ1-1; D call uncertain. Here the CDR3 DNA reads TGTGCCAGCAGAGCCGAACATGGGAACACTGAAGCTTTCTTT. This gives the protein CASRAEHGNTEAFF.